A selection of T cell receptor beta chains follows, all from one sample in a study of T cells in localized non-small cell lung cancer. TCRdb's table, derived via immunoSEQ multiplex PCR, lists solely in-frame clones and lacks some. The data contain 40,000 to 60,000 clones, about 88% of them seen just once; the ten biggest clones take up roughly 16%. This specimen was PBMCs, taken before any cancer treatment. All receptors derive from a female donor with stage II lung adenocarcinoma. Each CDR3 is given with its conserved first and last residue. The order of the fields is D gene, clone size, J gene, V gene, CDR3 protein, CDR3 DNA. D genes are given only for firm matches. Some rows have no size entry. The others give once, few or many, or a class for an expanded clone.

-,-,TRBJ1-4,TRBV7-6,CASSPNLAVELFF,TGTGCCAGCAGCCCTAACCTAGCTGTGGAACTGTTTTTT
TRBD2,few,TRBJ2-1,TRBV9,CASSREGGWNEQFF,TGTGCCAGCAGCCGAGAGGGAGGGTGGAATGAGCAGTTCTTC
-,-,TRBJ2-1,TRBV19,CASSLWGNNEQFF,TGTGCCAGTAGTCTTTGGGGGAACAATGAGCAGTTCTTC
-,-,TRBJ1-2,TRBV7-8,CASSLAPAGSNYGYTF,TGTGCCAGCAGCTTAGCCCCGGCAGGGTCGAACTATGGCTACACCTTC
TRBD1,-,TRBJ1-3,TRBV14,CASSHPDRAGNTIYF,TGTGCCAGCAGCCACCCAGACAGGGCTGGAAACACCATATATTTT
-,-,TRBJ1-1,TRBV29-1,CSALTEGTEAFF,TGCAGTGCACTGACAGAGGGGACTGAAGCTTTCTTT
-,-,TRBJ1-3,TRBV12-5,CASGLVGIRTIYF,TGTGCTAGTGGTTTGGTGGGGATAAGGACCATATATTTT
TRBD1,few,TRBJ2-6,TRBV5-8,CASSFSQGALRANVLTF,TGTGCCAGCAGCTTTTCACAGGGGGCTCTGCGGGCCAACGTCCTGACTTTC
-,few,TRBJ1-1,TRBV29-1,CSAFNQGTEAFF,TGCAGCGCCTTCAATCAGGGCACTGAAGCTTTCTTT
-,-,TRBJ2-3,TRBV27,CASSLKANPIHTQYF,TGTGCCAGCAGTTTAAAGGCTAATCCTATCCATACGCAGTATTTT
TRBD1,-,TRBJ1-2,TRBV11-2,CASSYGQGVGYTF,TGTGCCAGCAGCTACGGACAGGGGGTTGGCTACACCTTC
TRBD2,once,TRBJ2-3,TRBV18,CASSPGTSPGDTQYF,TGTGCCAGCTCACCAGGGACTAGCCCTGGGGATACGCAGTATTTT
-,-,TRBJ2-2,TRBV10-3,CAINRQGGDTGELFF,TGTGCCATCAATCGACAGGGAGGTGACACCGGGGAGCTGTTTTTT
-,-,TRBJ2-2,TRBV9,CASSVDWTSGGELFF,TGTGCCAGCAGCGTAGATTGGACATCCGGCGGGGAGCTGTTTTTT
-,-,TRBJ1-5,TRBV12-5,CASGLVLPGVNPYSNQPQHF,TGTGCTAGTGGTTTGGTACTCCCAGGCGTCAACCCTTATAGCAATCAGCCCCAGCATTTT
TRBD1,-,TRBJ1-2,TRBV7-9,CASSYGQEKPNF,TGTGCCAGCAGCTACGGACAGGAAAAACCAAACTTC
-,-,TRBJ1-6,TRBV5-1,CASSLGTDNSPLHF,TGCGCCAGCAGCTTGGGGACAGATAATTCACCCCTCCACTTT
-,-,TRBJ1-6,TRBV25-1,CASRDWSSPLHF,TGTGCCAGCAGAGACTGGAGTTCACCCCTCCACTTT
-,-,TRBJ1-1,TRBV5-1,CASSSREENTEAFF,TGCGCCAGCAGCTCCCGTGAAGAGAACACTGAAGCTTTCTTT
-,-,TRBJ1-3,TRBV18,CASRDLVDTIYF,TGTGCCAGCAGGGACTTAGTGGACACCATATATTTT
TRBD1,-,TRBJ1-5,TRBV6-5,CASSIRQGANQPQHF,TGTGCCAGCAGTATCCGCCAGGGGGCGAATCAGCCCCAGCATTTT
-,-,TRBJ1-2,TRBV30,CAWGTGPYGYTF,TGTGCCTGGGGGACGGGACCCTATGGCTACACCTTC
-,-,TRBJ2-6,TRBV7-9,CASSPSGANVLTF,TGTGCCAGCAGCCCCTCTGGGGCCAACGTCCTGACTTTC
-,-,TRBJ1-6,TRBV11-2,CASSPSGSPLHF,TGTGCCAGCAGCCCCTCGGGGTCCCCCCTCCACTTT
TRBD1,-,TRBJ2-7,TRBV29-1,CSVALRDRGYEQYF,TGCAGCGTTGCCCTCCGGGACAGGGGCTACGAGCAGTACTTC
TRBD1,-,TRBJ1-2,TRBV2,CASSVVLDRVEDF,TGTGCCAGCAGTGTCGTACTGGACAGGGTGGAGGACTTC
TRBD2,-,TRBJ2-5,TRBV5-1,CASSASGTSPETQYF,TGCGCCAGCAGCGCCTCCGGGACTAGCCCAGAGACCCAGTACTTC
-,-,TRBJ1-6,TRBV2,CASSPSPFANSPLHF,TGTGCCAGCAGTCCAAGCCCCTTTGCGAATTCACCCCTCCACTTT
-,-,TRBJ2-7,TRBV25-1,CASSLGGEQYF,TGTGCCAGCAGTCTAGGGGGGGAGCAGTACTTC
-,-,TRBJ1-3,TRBV5-4,CASSSDGFSGNTIYF,TGTGCCAGCAGCTCCGACGGATTCTCTGGAAACACCATATATTTT
-,-,TRBJ2-7,TRBV5-8,CASSLTGTPYEQYF,TGTGCCAGCAGCTTAACAGGAACCCCTTACGAGCAGTACTTC
-,-,TRBJ1-1,TRBV30,CAWSGFGNEAFF,TGTGCCTGGAGTGGATTCGGCAATGAAGCTTTCTTT
TRBD2,-,TRBJ2-2,TRBV9,CASSVVSGGSNTGELFF,TGTGCCAGCAGCGTAGTTAGCGGGGGCTCGAACACCGGGGAGCTGTTTTTT
-,-,TRBJ2-7,TRBV27,CASSFLGQPSYEQYF,TGTGCCAGCAGTTTCCTTGGACAGCCGTCCTACGAGCAGTACTTC
TRBD1,-,TRBJ2-1,TRBV7-9,CASSPRDSALYNEQFF,TGTGCCAGCAGCCCCCGGGACAGCGCCTTATACAATGAGCAGTTCTTC
-,-,TRBJ1-2,TRBV2,CASMPLFLRDGYTF,TGTGCCAGCATGCCGCTTTTCTTAAGGGATGGCTACACCTTC
-,few,TRBJ1-2,TRBV27,CASRTTKAINGYTF,TGTGCCAGCAGGACGACCAAGGCCATAAATGGCTACACCTTC
-,-,TRBJ1-2,TRBV10-2,CASSDGGGYGYTF,TGCGCCAGCAGTGATGGCGGGGGGTATGGCTACACCTTC
-,-,TRBJ2-2,TRBV9,CASSPAASNTGELFF,TGTGCCAGCAGCCCCGCGGCCTCGAACACCGGGGAGCTGTTTTTT
-,-,TRBJ1-2,TRBV27,CASRPAGPSSNYGYTF,TGTGCCAGCAGGCCAGCCGGGCCGAGTTCTAACTATGGCTACACCTTC
TRBD1,-,TRBJ1-3,TRBV5-8,CASSLAGQGGNTIYF,TGTGCCAGCAGCTTGGCGGGACAGGGAGGAAACACCATATATTTT